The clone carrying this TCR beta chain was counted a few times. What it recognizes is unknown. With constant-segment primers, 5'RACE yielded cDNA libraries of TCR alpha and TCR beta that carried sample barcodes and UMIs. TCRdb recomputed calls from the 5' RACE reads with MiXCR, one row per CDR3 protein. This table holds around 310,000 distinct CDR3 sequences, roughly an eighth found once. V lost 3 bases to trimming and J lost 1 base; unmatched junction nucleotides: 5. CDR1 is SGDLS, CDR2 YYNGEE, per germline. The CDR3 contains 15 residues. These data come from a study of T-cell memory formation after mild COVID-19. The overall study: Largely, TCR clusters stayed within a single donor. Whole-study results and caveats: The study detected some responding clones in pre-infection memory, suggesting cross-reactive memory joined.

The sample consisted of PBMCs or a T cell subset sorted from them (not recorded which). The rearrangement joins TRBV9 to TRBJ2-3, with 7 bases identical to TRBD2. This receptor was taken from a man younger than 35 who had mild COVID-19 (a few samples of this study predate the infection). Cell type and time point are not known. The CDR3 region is CASSGERDRTDTQYF. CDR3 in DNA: TGTGCCAGCAGCGGCGAGCGGGACCGCACAGATACGCAGTATTTT. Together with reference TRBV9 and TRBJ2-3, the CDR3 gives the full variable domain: DSGVTQTPKHLITATGQRVTLRCSPRSGDLSVYWYQQSLDQGLQFLIQYYNGEERAKGNILERFSAQQFPDLHSELNLSSLELGDSALYFCASSGERDRTDTQYFGPGTRLTVL.